The 30 T cell receptor beta chains presented below share a single source sample, sequenced in a study of blood T cell repertoires in COVID-19. Sequencing used immunoSEQ multiplex PCR; TCRdb keeps in-frame clones, though not all of them. Seen here are 100,000 to 150,000 clones, more than 60% observed once, and the top ten hold 1.5% to 2%. Sequencing was done on a sample of peripheral blood. The receptors stem from a woman in her seventies with acute or convalescent COVID-19.

The chain is built from TRBV28 and TRBJ1-2, with D uncertain. The V and J ends lost 3 bases and 7 bases respectively, with 15 bases between them. The length of the CDR3 is 14 residues. Per the germline V gene, CDR1 is MDHEN and CDR2 is SYDVKM. The CDR3 is CASSLWSGSFGYTF. The DNA for the CDR3 is TGTGCCAGCAGTTTGTGGTCAGGTTCGTTTGGCTACACCTTC.

The V call is TRBV9, the J call TRBJ2-2; no firm D call. This CDR3 has 12 amino acids. CDR1 is SGDLS, CDR2 YYNGEE, per germline. Trimming shortened V by 3 bases and J by 7 bases, and 7 bases separated the two germline ends. The CDR3 is CASSAYIGELFF. CDR3 DNA: TGTGCCAGCAGCGCGTATATCGGGGAGCTGTTTTTT. The full variable domain, rest sourced from reference TRBV9 and TRBJ2-2, is DSGVTQTPKHLITATGQRVTLRCSPRSGDLSVYWYQQSLDQGLQFLIQYYNGEERAKGNILERFSAQQFPDLHSELNLSSLELGDSALYFCASSAYIGELFFGEGSRLTVL.

The rearrangement links TRBV18 to TRBJ2-1; a possible D gene is TRBD2 (5 bases). This CDR3 has 13 residues. Germline V gene sequence: CDR1 KGHSH, CDR2 LQKENI. V was pared by 5 bases and J by 8 bases, with 13 bases between. The chain's CDR3 is CASSAVPGYEQFF. The CDR3 nucleotides are TGTGCCAGCTCAGCGGTCCCGGGGTATGAGCAGTTCTTC.

The chain combines TRBV18 with TRBJ2-5; weak D call: TRBD2 (5 bases). The V end lost 2 bases, the J end lost 2 bases, and 6 bases lay between the germline ends. CDR1 and CDR2 from the germline V gene are KGHSH and LQKENI. The CDR3 consists of 13 residues. This chain's CDR3 is CASSPGEQETQYF. CDR3 nucleotide sequence: TGTGCCAGCTCACCAGGGGAGCAAGAGACCCAGTACTTC. Together with reference TRBV18 and TRBJ2-5, the CDR3 gives the full variable domain: NAGVMQNPRHLVRRRGQEARLRCSPMKGHSHVYWYRQLPEEGLKFMVYLQKENIIDESGMPKERFSAEFPKEGPSILRIQQVVRGDSAAYFCASSPGEQETQYFGPGTRLLVL.

This clone was detected once. V gene TRBV7-9 combines with J gene TRBJ2-1, with D tentatively TRBD2 (6 bases). The CDR3 has 14 residues. Germline CDR1 SEHNR, CDR2 FQNEAQ (reference sequence). The germline V and J ends were trimmed by 4 bases and 6 bases, with 13 bases remaining between them. CDR3 region: CASSSLAGPNEQFF. The CDR3 DNA is TGTGCCAGCAGCTCCCTGGCGGGGCCCAATGAGCAGTTCTTC.

This chain uses TRBV6-2 or TRBV6-3 with TRBJ2-1; a possible D gene is TRBD1 (5 bases). Germline V lookup: CDR1 MNHEY, CDR2 SVGEGT. Deletions cut 2 bases from V and 7 bases from J, with 6 bases between. The CDR3 totals 12 residues. The DNA of the CDR3 is TGTGCCAGCAGTTACGGGGCAAATGAGCAGTTCTTC. Amino acid sequence: CASSYGANEQFF.

The J gene is TRBJ1-4, the V gene TRBV27; TRBD1 aligns across 8 bases. V gave up 6 bases and J gave up 11 bases; unmatched junction bases: 14. Germline CDR1 and CDR2: MNHEY and SMNVEV (reference sequence). The CDR3 has 15 amino acids. In nucleotides, the CDR3 is TGTGCCAGCAGCCAATCCGGGACAGGCGTCTTTAAACTGTTTTTT. This codes for CASSQSGTGVFKLFF.

This chain joins TRBV19 and TRBJ2-1, with 12 bases aligning to TRBD2. The CDR3 loop spans 16 amino acids. CDR1 and CDR2 from the germline V gene are LNHDA and SQIVND (reference sequence). After removal of 5 bases from V and 6 bases from J, the junction contained 8 bases not matched to a gene. The CDR3 nucleotides read TGTGCCAGTAGTCCAGCTAGCGGGAGGGCCTCCAATGAGCAGTTCTTC. Protein product: CASSPASGRASNEQFF.

The sample holds one count of this clone. The V call is TRBV3-1 (or the pseudogene TRBV3-2), the J call TRBJ1-6; TRBD1 agrees at 10 bases. The CDR3 runs to 14 residues. The J segment lost 10 bases and the V segment lost 4 bases, leaving 4 bases of the junction unmatched. Germline CDR1 LGHDT, CDR2 YNNKEL (reference sequence). CDR3 DNA: TGTGCCAGCAGCCGACAGGGGGCCGGGTCACCCCTCCACTTT. It codes for CASSRQGAGSPLHF.

The chain joins TRBV15 to TRBJ2-7; 8 bases map to TRBD2. Germline CDR1 LNHNV, CDR2 YYDKDF (reference sequence). This CDR3 is built from 16 residues. V shed 0 bases and J 0 bases; nucleotides not matched to a gene: 4. The DNA of the CDR3 is TGTGCCACCAGCAGAGATCCGGGAGGGAGCTCCTACGAGCAGTACTTC. The encoded protein is CATSRDPGGSSYEQYF.

The DNA of the CDR3 is TGTGCCAGCAGTTCCGGGACAGTTGTTTTTAGCAATCAGCCCCAGCATTTT. Its protein is CASSSGTVVFSNQPQHF. The chain links TRBV28 to TRBJ1-5; 7 nucleotides line up with TRBD1. Trimming removed 4 bases from V and 0 bases from J; junction bases left unmatched: 9. CDR3 size: 17 residues. Looked up from germline, CDR1 is MDHEN and CDR2 is SYDVKM.

This clone was counted only a few times. This sequence joins TRBV19 and TRBJ2-5, with 7 bases fitting TRBD2. The CDR3 covers 15 residues. J lost 5 bases, V lost 1 base, and 7 bases had no gene match. The germline gives CDR1 LNHDA, CDR2 SQIVND (reference sequence). In DNA, the CDR3 is TGTGCCAGTAGTATAGGAGGAGCCGGGAGGGAGACCCAGTACTTC. Its protein product is CASSIGGAGRETQYF.

The chain combines TRBV29-1 with TRBJ2-3; 11 bases align to TRBD2. The length of the CDR3 is 13 residues. Germline-derived CDR1 and CDR2 are SQVTM and ANQGSEA. With V trimmed by 8 bases and J by 6 bases, 7 bases remained unmatched. CDR3 nucleotide sequence: TGCAGCTTAAGACTAGCGGGACTTGATACGCAGTATTTT. It encodes CSLRLAGLDTQYF.

J is TRBJ2-5 and V is TRBV7-8; D may be TRBD2 (7 bases). In germline, CDR1 is SGHVS, CDR2 FQNEAQ. CDR3 length: 14 amino acids. The V end lost 2 bases, the J end lost 7 bases, and 14 bases lay between the germline ends. CDR3 sequence reads: CASSLKGGEGTQYF. The CDR3 DNA sequence: TGTGCCAGCAGCTTAAAGGGGGGGGAGGGGACCCAGTACTTC.

This clone was seen ten or more times. The chain has TRBV9 and TRBJ2-7, with D uncertain. Looked up from germline, CDR1 is SGDLS and CDR2 is YYNGEE. The CDR3 runs to 14 residues. Between the trimmed V and J ends, which lost 0 bases and 3 bases, there was a span of 10 bases. The chain's CDR3 is CASSVDPGNYEQYF. DNA of the CDR3: TGTGCCAGCAGCGTAGACCCAGGAAACTACGAGCAGTACTTC.

The chain links TRBV6-6 to TRBJ1-2, with unresolved D. The germline V gene has CDR1 MNHNY and CDR2 SVGAGI (reference sequence). V shed 3 bases and J shed 5 bases, with 7 bases lying between them. The CDR3 is 12 residues long. The CDR3 nucleotides are TGTGCCAGCAGTTATGAGGTTTATGGCTACACCTTC. This translates into CASSYEVYGYTF.

The V and J genes are TRBV7-2 and TRBJ2-3; D might be TRBD2 (6 bases). CDR1 is SGHTA, CDR2 FQGNSA, per germline. CDR3 length: 15 residues. V dropped 0 bases and J dropped 1 base, with 8 bases sitting between them. CDR3 DNA: TGTGCCAGCAGCTTAGCGGCGGGGCGCACAGATACGCAGTATTTT. It yields the protein CASSLAAGRTDTQYF. Supplemented by reference TRBV7-2 and TRBJ2-3, the full variable domain reads GAGVSQSPSNKVTEKGKDVELRCDPISGHTALYWYRQSLGQGLEFLIYFQGNSAPDKSGLPSDRFSAERTGGSVSTLTIQRTQQEDSAVYLCASSLAAGRTDTQYFGPGTRLTVL.

The chain employs TRBV19 and TRBJ1-2; possibly TRBD1 for D (6 bases). The ends were cut back, 6 bases at V and 4 bases at J, with 12 bases in the middle. CDR3 length: 13 residues. Germline CDR1 reads LNHDA; CDR2 reads SQIVND (reference sequence). This CDR3 is CASRRTASYGYTF. The CDR3 nucleotides are TGTGCCAGTAGGAGGACAGCCTCCTATGGCTACACCTTC.

This rearrangement joins TRBV11-2 to TRBJ2-7, with 9 bases fitting TRBD1. The germline V gene has CDR1 SGHAT and CDR2 FQNNGV. The V and J ends lost 1 base and 2 bases, in that order; junction bases with no gene match: 3. CDR3 size: 15 residues. CDR3 sequence (DNA): TGTGCCAGCAGCTTAGGTCGGACAGGGGCCTACGAGCAGTACTTC. This translates into CASSLGRTGAYEQYF.

The chain combines TRBV4-3 with TRBJ1-6; D is unclear. This CDR3 comprises 15 residues. Germline V gene sequence: CDR1 LGHNA, CDR2 YSLEER. V lost 4 bases, J lost 9 bases, and 16 bases lay in between. CDR3 sequence: CASSPGGDGISPLHF. DNA for the CDR3: TGCGCCAGCAGCCCCGGCGGGGATGGTATTTCACCCCTCCACTTT.

This chain links TRBV3-1 (or the pseudogene TRBV3-2) with TRBJ2-1; 10 bases match TRBD2. CDR3 length: 15 amino acids. The ends lost 3 bases at V and 7 bases at J; junction bases unmatched: 6. Germline loops: CDR1 LGHDT, CDR2 YNNKEL (reference sequence). This CDR3 reads CASSQFSAGGNEQFF. The DNA of the CDR3 is TGTGCCAGCAGCCAGTTTTCAGCGGGGGGGAATGAGCAGTTCTTC.

The CDR3 bases are TGTGCCAGCAGCACGGCCGGGACTACTAAAAATACGCAGTATTTT. Translated, it gives CASSTAGTTKNTQYF. The V gene is TRBV5-4, the J gene TRBJ2-3; 7 bases are shared with TRBD2. The CDR3 length is 15 residues. Germline CDR1 is SGHNT and CDR2 is YYREEE (reference sequence). Trimming removed 4 bases from V and 7 bases from J; junction bases left unmatched: 12.

This clone came up a few times. This chain joins TRBV3-1 (or the pseudogene TRBV3-2) and TRBJ2-7; 8 bases are a match to TRBD1. CDR1 is LGHDT, CDR2 YNNKEL, per germline (reference sequence). J lost 4 bases, V lost 5 bases, and 7 bases had no gene match. The CDR3 sequence is 14 residues long. This CDR3 is CASSYGTGGYEQYF. In nucleotides, the CDR3 is TGTGCCAGCAGCTACGGGACAGGAGGGTACGAGCAGTACTTC.

V usage is TRBV24-1 and J usage is TRBJ2-1; D might be TRBD2 (5 bases). V was shortened by 1 base and J by 5 bases, with 11 bases between the two germline ends. Germline V gene lookup returns CDR1 KGHDR and CDR2 SFDVKD. CDR3 size: 15 residues. The CDR3 DNA reads TGTGCCACCAGTGATTTTAACGGAGGTAACAATGAGCAGTTCTTC. Its protein product is CATSDFNGGNNEQFF.

The chain uses TRBV7-3 and TRBJ2-4; 14 bases fit TRBD2. Germline V gene data show CDR1 as SGHTA and CDR2 as FQGTGA. CDR3 size: 17 residues. V was pared by 5 bases and J by 6 bases, with 9 bases of the junction left unmatched. The CDR3 DNA reads as TGTGCCAGCAGCCTGGGACTAGCGGGAGTGTCGGGAAACATTCAGTACTTC. It translates to CASSLGLAGVSGNIQYF.

The genes are TRBV15 and TRBJ1-5; 8 bases fit TRBD1. The CDR3 has 15 amino acids. CDR1 LNHNV and CDR2 YYDKDF come from the germline V gene (reference sequence). V gave up 7 bases and J gave up 3 bases; unmatched junction bases: 8. The CDR3, as DNA: TGTGCCACCACCCAGGGCCAGGGGGCCAATCAGCCCCAGCATTTT. The encoded protein is CATTQGQGANQPQHF.

CDR3 region: CASSKQTGGNTEAFF. CDR3 DNA: TGTGCCAGTAGTAAACAGACAGGGGGGAACACTGAAGCTTTCTTT. V and J are TRBV19 and TRBJ1-1; TRBD1 matches 9 bases. The CDR3 has 15 amino acids. Germline V gives CDR1 LNHDA, CDR2 SQIVND (reference sequence). The J segment lost 1 base and the V segment lost 4 bases, leaving 4 bases of the junction unmatched.

The chain couples TRBV6-5 to TRBJ1-2; D is undetermined. There are 14 residues in the CDR3. Germline CDR1 and CDR2: MNHEY and SVGAGI. With 4 bases removed from V and 6 bases from J, the gap between germline ends came to 15 bases. CDR3 in DNA: TGTGCCAGCAGTTCCACGGTAGGCGGGGATGGCTACACCTTC. Amino acid sequence: CASSSTVGGDGYTF.

This clone has only one observation. The chain couples TRBV7-9 to TRBJ2-7, with 15 bases identical to TRBD2. CDR1 and CDR2 from the germline V gene are SEHNR and FQNEAQ (reference sequence). This CDR3 spans 15 amino acids. After removal of 5 bases from V and 6 bases from J, the junction contained 5 bases not matched to a gene. The CDR3 loop is CASSPRTSGRGEQYF. The CDR3 DNA reads as TGTGCCAGCAGCCCCAGGACTAGCGGGAGGGGCGAGCAGTACTTC.

The chain joins TRBV11-2 to TRBJ2-3; 7 bases align to TRBD1. Unmatched junction bases numbered 13, after V lost 3 bases and J lost 10 bases. CDR3 length: 15 amino acids. Looked up from germline, CDR1 is SGHAT and CDR2 is FQNNGV. CDR3 coding DNA: TGTGCCAGCAGCTTTGACGGACAGGATGGCGCGGCGCAGTATTTT. Amino acid sequence: CASSFDGQDGAAQYF.